The clone carrying this T cell receptor beta chain was counted only a few times. Its antigen is unknown. Just one base apart from a much larger clone, this may be a read error. This entry comes from a study of beta chain features in type 1 diabetes. Regarding the study as a whole: Shorter TCRB CDR3s, moderately but significantly so, marked every one of the four CD4+ subsets in Type 1 diabetes patients. Patients' naive, central memory and Treg TCRB repertoires seemed closer to one another than those of healthy donors. For TCRB rearrangement, an influence of HLA type remained unresolved here.

Central memory, naive, regulatory and stem cell-like memory CD4+ cells were sorted by CD45RO/CCR7/CD25/CD127/CD95/CD27. In all sorted populations, purity surpassed 95%. Expressed TCRB transcripts were sequenced, since all the RNA that had been isolated was reverse transcribed. Generated by immunoSEQ multiplex PCR, the TCRdb table keeps only in-frame clones and is missing some. The sample records 140,000 to 150,000 clones, about an eighth being singletons. V was trimmed by 3 bases and J by 4 bases, leaving 9 bases between them. CDR1 KGHSH and CDR2 LQKENI come from the germline V gene. The CDR3 runs to 13 residues.

This clonotype originated in a man aged 18-30 years with type 1 diabetes. This sequence joins TRBV18 and TRBJ1-1; tentative D call: TRBD1 (5 bases). Sequencing used central memory CD4+ T cells from blood. CDR3 sequence reads: CASSPDSGTEAFF. CDR3 in DNA: TGTGCCAGCTCACCCGACAGCGGCACTGAAGCTTTCTTT.